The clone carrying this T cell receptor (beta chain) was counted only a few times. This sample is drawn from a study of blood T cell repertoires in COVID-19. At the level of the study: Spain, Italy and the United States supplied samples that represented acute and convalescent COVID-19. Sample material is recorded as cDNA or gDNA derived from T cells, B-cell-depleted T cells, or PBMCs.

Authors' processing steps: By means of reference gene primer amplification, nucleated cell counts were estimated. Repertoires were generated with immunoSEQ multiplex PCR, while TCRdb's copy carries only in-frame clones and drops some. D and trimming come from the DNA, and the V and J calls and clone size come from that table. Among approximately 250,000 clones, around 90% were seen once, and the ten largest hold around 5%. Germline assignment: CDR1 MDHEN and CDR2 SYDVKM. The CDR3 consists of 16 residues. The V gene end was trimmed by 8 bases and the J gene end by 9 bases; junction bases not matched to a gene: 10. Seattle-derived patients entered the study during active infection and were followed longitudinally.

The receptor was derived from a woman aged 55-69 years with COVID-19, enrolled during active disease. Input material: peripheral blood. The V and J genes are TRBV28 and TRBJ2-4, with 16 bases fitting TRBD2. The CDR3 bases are TGTGCCAGCCTAGGGACTAGCGGGAGGGCCGGTGTCATTCAGTACTTC. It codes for CASLGTSGRAGVIQYF. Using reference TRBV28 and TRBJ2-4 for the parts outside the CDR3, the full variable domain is DVKVTQSSRYLVKRTGEKVFLECVQDMDHENMFWYRQDPGLGLRLIYFSYDVKMKEKGDIPEGYSVSREKKERFSLILESASTNQTSMYLCASLGTSGRAGVIQYFGAGTRLSVL.